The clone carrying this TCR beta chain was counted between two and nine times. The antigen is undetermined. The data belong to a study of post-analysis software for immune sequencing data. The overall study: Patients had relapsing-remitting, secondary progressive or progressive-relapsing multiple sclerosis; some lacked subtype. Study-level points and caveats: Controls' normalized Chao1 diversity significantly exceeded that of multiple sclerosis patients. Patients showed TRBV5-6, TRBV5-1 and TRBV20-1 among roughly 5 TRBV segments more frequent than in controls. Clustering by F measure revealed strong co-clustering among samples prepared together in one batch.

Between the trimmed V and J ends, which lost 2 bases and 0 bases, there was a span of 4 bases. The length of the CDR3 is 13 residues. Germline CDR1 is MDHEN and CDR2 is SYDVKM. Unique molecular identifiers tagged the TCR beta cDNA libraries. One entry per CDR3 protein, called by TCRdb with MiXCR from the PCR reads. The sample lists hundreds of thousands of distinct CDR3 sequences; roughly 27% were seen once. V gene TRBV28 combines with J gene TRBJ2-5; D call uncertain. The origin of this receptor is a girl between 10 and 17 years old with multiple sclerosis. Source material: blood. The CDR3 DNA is TGTGCCAGCAGTTTAGAAAACCAAGAGACCCAGTACTTC. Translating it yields CASSLENQETQYF.